Listed below are T cell receptor beta chains from one sample, sequenced in a study of T cell responses to AZD1222 COVID-19 vaccine. The table came from immunoSEQ multiplex PCR; TCRdb's copy has only in-frame clones and leaves some out. The table has over 110,000 clones, 90% to 95% seen once. The sample consisted of peripheral blood, taken on day 0 of AZD1222 vaccination. Receptors originate from an adult in good health. Both conserved end residues are part of each CDR3. A D gene is named only where the DNA matches it firmly. The listing skips clone size in some rows; elsewhere it reads once, few, many or a size class.

D gene	V gene	clone size	J gene	CDR3 DNA	CDR3 protein
-	TRBV13	-	TRBJ1-2	TGTGCCAGCAGCTTCTACATGGACAGCGCATCTAACTATGGCTACACCTTC	CASSFYMDSASNYGYTF
-	TRBV19	-	TRBJ2-7	TGTGCCAATAAGGGGACAACCTACGAGCAGTACTTC	CANKGTTYEQYF
TRBD2	TRBV7-3	-	TRBJ2-2	TGTGCCAGCAGCCCCAGCGGGAGGGCCGCCACCGGGGAGCTGTTTTTT	CASSPSGRAATGELFF
-	TRBV30	few	TRBJ1-5	TGTGCCTGGTCGACAGGAGATGGACAGCCCCAGCATTTT	CAWSTGDGQPQHF
-	TRBV12-5	-	TRBJ2-3	TGTGCTAGTGGATCGTACTTCGACCGACCCACAGATACGCAGTATTTT	CASGSYFDRPTDTQYF
-	TRBV29-1	once	TRBJ1-1	TGCAGCGCGCGAGGGGAATTTGAAGCTTTCTTT	CSARGEFEAFF
-	TRBV6-5	-	TRBJ1-3	TGTGCCAGCAGCGACAGTTCGGCTTCTGGAAACACCATATATTTT	CASSDSSASGNTIYF
TRBD1	TRBV29-1	-	TRBJ1-1	TGCAGCGCCATCGGACAGGCGAGGACTGAAGCTTTCTTT	CSAIGQARTEAFF
TRBD1	TRBV12-5	few	TRBJ1-1	TGTGCTAGTGGTTCCAGGGGGCTTGGGGGATTGAACACTGAAGCTTTCTTT	CASGSRGLGGLNTEAFF
TRBD2	TRBV5-1	-	TRBJ2-7	TGCGCCAGCAGCCGAGATGGGACTAGCAGATCCTACGAGCAGTACTTC	CASSRDGTSRSYEQYF
TRBD2	TRBV9	-	TRBJ2-3	TGTGCCAGCAGCCCGGGGGGTCCCCGCACAGATACGCAGTATTTT	CASSPGGPRTDTQYF
-	TRBV29-1	-	TRBJ1-1	TGCAGCGGGCAGGAGAACACTGAAGCTTTCTTT	CSGQENTEAFF
TRBD1	TRBV12-5	once	TRBJ1-3	TGTGCTAGTGGTTTGGTGACAGGGGGAGGAAACACCATATATTTT	CASGLVTGGGNTIYF
TRBD1	TRBV7-2	-	TRBJ1-5	TGTGCCAGCAGCAACCGACAGGGGAGCCAGCCCCAGCATTTT	CASSNRQGSQPQHF
-	TRBV5-1	few	TRBJ2-4	TGCGCCAGCGGACGGGAACCTGGGCGAGCCAAAAACATTCAGTACTTC	CASGREPGRAKNIQYF